Below are 3 T cell receptor beta chains sequenced from a single sample in a study of T cell changes during pregnancy in multiple sclerosis. TCRdb's copy holds only in-frame clones and misses some; the assay was immunoSEQ multiplex PCR. This sample has tens of thousands of clones; approximately 94% occur once, and the top ten carry 2.1%. This material consisted of peripheral blood, taken in the second trimester of pregnancy. These receptors originate from a female donor in good health, enrolled as a control in a pregnancy study.

A single count supports this clone. V is TRBV5-5 and J is TRBJ1-2; D is uncertain. Germline lookup yields CDR1 SGHKS and CDR2 YYEKEE (reference sequence). Trimming cost V 2 bases and J 7 bases, with 18 bases left between them. CDR3 length equals 15 residues. In nucleotides, the CDR3 is TGTGCCAGCAGCTTCGGGTCCCTGGACTCCGGTGGCTACACCTTC. Encoded protein: CASSFGSLDSGGYTF.

The chain joins TRBV5-1 to TRBJ1-4; TRBD1 might be the D (5 bases). Deletions cut 0 bases from V and 3 bases from J, with 6 bases between. CDR1 is SGHRS, CDR2 YFSETQ, per germline. The CDR3 covers 14 residues. The CDR3, as DNA: TGCGCCAGCAGCTTGGGACAGTCTAATGAAAAACTGTTTTTT. Amino acids: CASSLGQSNEKLFF.

This chain uses TRBV6-1 with TRBJ1-4; 8 nucleotides agree with TRBD1. The CDR3 is made up of 14 amino acids. Germline CDR1 MNHNS, CDR2 SASEGT. J gave up 5 bases and V 7 bases, and 6 bases lay outside the gene matches. For the CDR3, the DNA is TGTGCCAGCAACACTGACAGGGGAAATGAAAAACTGTTTTTT. Translated, it gives CASNTDRGNEKLFF.